The 13 T cell receptor beta chains given below trace back to one sample, sequenced in a study of cytomegalovirus exposure and HLA in healthy donors. Assay: immunoSEQ multiplex PCR; the TCRdb copy retains only in-frame clones and omits some. Among 130,000 to 150,000 clones listed, 85% to 90% were seen once. The material sequenced was PBMCs. These TCRs come from a woman in her late teens or twenties in good health and CMV-seropositive.

The V call is TRBV9, the J call TRBJ1-3; D remains unclear. The length of the CDR3 is 16 residues. Per the germline V gene, CDR1 is SGDLS and CDR2 is YYNGEE. The germline V and J ends were trimmed by 3 bases and 1 base, with 14 bases remaining between them. The CDR3 region is CASSASGHPSGNTIYF. The DNA for the CDR3 is TGTGCCAGCAGCGCCTCAGGCCACCCTTCTGGAAACACCATATATTTT.

This rearrangement joins TRBV11-1 to TRBJ2-7, with 9 bases matching TRBD1. Germline V lookup: CDR1 SGHAT, CDR2 FQDESV (reference sequence). The junction had 8 bases not matched to a gene; V was cut back by 5 bases and J by 3 bases. CDR3 size: 15 residues. DNA of the CDR3: TGTGCCAGCAGCCCATATTGGGACAGGGACTACGAGCAGTACTTC. This encodes CASSPYWDRDYEQYF.

The chain links TRBV5-1 to TRBJ2-1; no reliable D call. Germline assignment: CDR1 SGHRS and CDR2 YFSETQ. The V end lost 0 bases, the J end lost 3 bases, and 10 bases lay between the germline ends. The CDR3 runs to 15 residues. The CDR3 loop is CASSLAGPLYNEQFF. The CDR3 nucleotides are TGCGCCAGCAGCTTGGCCGGTCCCCTCTACAATGAGCAGTTCTTC.

J is TRBJ1-1 and V is TRBV7-8, with a tentative D call TRBD1 (5 bases). The V end was cut by 1 base, the J end by 0 bases, with 15 bases between. The CDR3 spans 17 residues. Looked up from germline, CDR1 is SGHVS and CDR2 is FQNEAQ. Written as DNA, the CDR3 is TGTGCCAGCAGCTTAGAAAGAAGGGGATGGCTGAACACTGAAGCTTTCTTT. Translation gives CASSLERRGWLNTEAFF. Looking up the rest from reference TRBV7-8 and TRBJ1-1 gives the full variable domain: GAGVSQSPRYKVAKRGQDVALRCDPISGHVSLFWYQQALGQGPEFLTYFQNEAQLDKSGLPSDRFFAERPEGSVSTLKIQRTQQEDSAVYLCASSLERRGWLNTEAFFGQGTRLTVV.

The chain is built from TRBV5-1 and TRBJ2-2, with no clear D. Trimming shortened V by 0 bases and J by 9 bases, and 9 bases separated the two germline ends. The germline V gene has CDR1 SGHRS and CDR2 YFSETQ. CDR3 length equals 13 residues. The CDR3: CASSLDRVRELFF. CDR3 DNA sequence: TGCGCCAGCAGCTTGGACCGGGTCCGGGAGCTGTTTTTT.

The V call is TRBV10-3, the J call TRBJ1-4; TRBD1 matches at 10 bases. V was pared by 3 bases and J by 1 base, with 5 bases of the junction left unmatched. CDR3 length: 17 amino acids. Germline V gives CDR1 ENHRY, CDR2 SYGVKD. The chain's CDR3 is CAISDPGTGETNEKLFF. Here the CDR3 DNA reads TGTGCCATCAGTGACCCCGGGACAGGGGAAACTAATGAAAAACTGTTTTTT.

This chain connects TRBV7-2 to TRBJ1-2, with D possibly TRBD1 on 5 matching bases. Looked up from germline, CDR1 is SGHTA and CDR2 is FQGNSA. The V end was cut by 5 bases, the J end by 0 bases, with 10 bases between. The CDR3 runs to 14 residues. The CDR3 region has the DNA TGTGCCAGCAGCCCGGAGACAGCTAACTATGGCTACACCTTC. As protein: CASSPETANYGYTF.

The DNA for the CDR3 is TGTGCCAGCAGCTTGGAGGGCAGGGTATCCTACAATGAGCAGTTCTTC. It specifies CASSLEGRVSYNEQFF. This chain uses TRBV5-6 with TRBJ2-1, with D maybe TRBD1 (5 bases). V lost 0 bases, J lost 1 base, and 11 bases lay in between. The CDR3 runs 16 residues. CDR1 is SGHDT, CDR2 YYEEEE, per germline.

The chain joins TRBV29-1 to TRBJ2-7; 9 bases are shared with TRBD1. The germline gives CDR1 SQVTM, CDR2 ANQGSEA. J gave up 4 bases and V 4 bases, and 8 bases lay outside the gene matches. The length of the CDR3 is 14 residues. As DNA, the CDR3 is TGCAGCGTTGCCCGGGACAGGGTAGGATACGAGCAGTACTTC. This translates into CSVARDRVGYEQYF.

The rearrangement uses TRBV14 and TRBJ2-3; 8 bases map to TRBD2. CDR3 length: 15 amino acids. J was trimmed by 2 bases and V by 3 bases; bases with no gene match: 4. Germline V gives CDR1 SGHDN, CDR2 FVKESK. CDR3 nucleotides: TGTGCCAGCAGCCATACTAGCGGAATCACAGATACGCAGTATTTT. It translates to CASSHTSGITDTQYF.

The J gene is TRBJ2-7, the V gene TRBV7-8; a possible D gene is TRBD2 (6 bases). The V gene lost 1 base and the J gene lost 2 bases, with 6 bases spanning the gap. The germline V gene encodes CDR1 SGHVS and CDR2 FQNEAQ. CDR3 size: 13 residues. CDR3 in amino acids: CASSLGTTYEQYF. The CDR3 DNA reads as TGTGCCAGCAGCTTAGGGACTACCTACGAGCAGTACTTC.

The chain uses TRBV27 and TRBJ2-7; the match to TRBD2 covers 13 bases. Trimming took 6 bases from V and 6 from J; bases not matched to a gene: 14. The germline CDR1 and CDR2 sequences are MNHEY and SMNVEV (reference sequence). The CDR3 extends over 17 amino acids. The CDR3 region is CASSPETSGRTGGEQYF. CDR3 nucleotide sequence: TGTGCCAGCAGCCCAGAGACTAGCGGGAGGACCGGGGGCGAGCAGTACTTC.

J is TRBJ2-7 and V is TRBV4-2; TRBD1 matches at 9 bases. With V trimmed by 1 base and J by 5 bases, 3 bases remained unmatched. The CDR3 length is 14 residues. The germline CDR1 and CDR2 sequences are LGHNA and YNFKEQ. CDR3 amino acids: CASSQAGTGNEQYF. As DNA, the CDR3 is TGTGCCAGCAGCCAAGCCGGGACAGGGAACGAGCAGTACTTC.